This record looks at one T cell receptor beta chain sequence and its context. It lacks a known antigen. No base qualities exist here, and no much larger clone lies one base off it. The library was prepared using the immunoSEQ multiplex PCR assay. Rearranged TCR beta chain products were amplified from the genomic DNA of sorted T-cell subsets and were then sequenced. The source study handled its data this way. Shannon entropy and Simpson indices were used to measure how diverse the repertoire of productive TCR beta rearrangements was. To gauge clonal expansion, the frequencies of the 100 most abundant productive TCR beta clonotypes among total reads were added together. The TRB repertoires were scored with a self-reactivity index built on which amino acids appear at CDR3beta positions 6 and 7. Two-way ANOVA was applied to the repertoire analyses, whereas Student t or Mann-Whitney tests were applied to the flow cytometric analyses. TCRdb re-hosts the immuneACCESS table, in-frame sequences only. Its copies lack some clones; in the studies checked, an unresolved V gene accounts for under half of them, and the cause for the rest is not known. D and trimming were read from the DNA, whereas the V and J calls and clone size are those reported in that table. For this sample there are 25,000 to 35,000 clones; 90% to 95% appear just once. Of the sample, around 0.82% falls within the top ten clones.

The sample originates from a study of regulatory and conventional T cells in RAG deficiency (dated by TCRdb to between 2016 and 2019). Study-wide context: High-throughput TCR beta sequencing was used to compare the repertoire diversity and composition of Treg, conventional CD4+ and CD8+ T cells between RAG-deficient patients and healthy controls.

The paper as a whole reports these results and caveats: Some T-cell subset analyses were not performed for some subjects. In Omenn syndrome patients, sorted CD25-high CD127-low cells may represent peripherally activated cells rather than bona fide Treg cells. Compared with control T-cell subpopulations, RAG-deficient patients had much lower Shannon entropy and higher Simpson indices. All patient T-cell subsets had shorter CDR3 lengths; Omenn syndrome patients showed >75% Treg-Tconv repertoire overlap at nucleotide and amino acid level. Unique TCR beta sequences from Treg cells were roughly 100-fold fewer in Omenn syndrome and CID/AS patients than controls, versus about 10-fold for other subsets.

Before genomic DNA extraction, regulatory T cells were purified from blood as CD4+CD25-high CD127-low cells. Roughly eight healthy control donors served as the comparison group for repertoire analyses. These data also formed part of another study, on regulatory T cells. As noted in the second study: In the multiplex PCR, 52 forward TRBV primers and 13 reverse TRBJ primers were used, and assay-based and computational corrections were applied for amplification bias. In patients, repertoires had restricted unique TRB V-J pairs and skewed V and J gene usage, with regulatory T cells showing the most marked changes. The study compared T-cell receptor beta repertoires of sorted regulatory, conventional CD4+ and CD8+ T cells between CD3G-deficient patients and healthy controls. Peripheral blood mononuclear cells were isolated by Ficoll density separation. Rearranged TRB loci were amplified from genomic DNA by multiplex PCR within the immunoSEQ assay. TRB amplicons were sequenced on an Illumina HiSeq platform. Custom algorithms error-filtered the raw sequences and aligned them to reference gene sequences, after which the immunoSEQ online tools were used for analysis. Frequencies of productive and nonproductive TRB rearrangements were assessed among unique sequences as well as among total sequences. For group comparisons, t tests, Mann-Whitney tests or two-way ANOVA were performed in Prism software.

This clonotype was sampled from a human donor in good health. The sequenced material came from Tregs sorted from blood.

The CDR3 here reads CASSLAAQETQYF. The nucleotides read TGTGCCAGCAGCTTAGCCGCTCAAGAGACCCAGTACTTC. The chain couples TRBV5-5 to TRBJ2-5; no D segment can be confidently identified. CDR1 and CDR2, per the germline V gene (reference sequence), are SGHKS and YYEKEE. The CDR3, from cysteine to phenylalanine, totals 13 residues. Only CDR3 DNA is held: 39 bases, read in frame from base 1. The trim is 2 bases for V and 2 bases for J, with a gap of 7 bases between the germline ends.